This TCR beta chain was captured in a study of early T cells in non-severe SARS-CoV-2 infection (dated by TCRdb to about 2021). Regarding the research as a whole: Bulk RNA from unsorted whole blood was used for TCR sequencing, so alpha and beta chains could not be paired.

The library was made by 5' RACE. The data were produced on a NextSeq 500. The TCR library protocol attached unique molecular identifiers to individual cDNA molecules to correct for sequencing error and PCR bias. Sequencing covered both TCR alpha and beta chains, and within each sample the abundances of alpha and beta sequences were tightly co-correlated. Per the original workflow: Decombinator V4 was used to annotate TCR sequences for V gene, J gene and CDR3. TCRs were defined as expanded if a significant change between any two time points was detected under a Poisson model with p below 0.0001. TCR abundances were normalised to the total number of TCRs sequenced per sample and were expressed as counts per million. MAIT TCRs were defined by TRAV1-2 paired with TRAJ12, TRAJ20 or TRAJ33, and iNKT TCRs by TRAV10 paired with TRAJ18. VDJdb, accessed 1 November 2021, was searched for CMV, EBV and SARS-CoV-2 annotated TCRs, excluding TCRs annotated for multiple antigens. The raw public data were reprocessed by TCRdb itself: fastp quality trimming at Q25, MiXCR clonotype calling, in-frame beta chains only. Each CDR3 protein gets just one entry, which takes the most common genes and DNA from the rows behind it. The V and J calls reflect TCRdb's pipeline rather than the authors' work. The sample profile shows 95,000 to 100,000 distinct CDR3 sequences; roughly an eighth of them were found once. Of the sample, over 2% falls within the top ten clones.

Results and caveats for the whole study, not just this receptor: VDJdb matching was skewed toward anti-spike CD8 responses and likely underestimated virus-specific expansions, missing private and CD4 specificities.

Set within a cohort of healthcare workers in London, UK, this nested case-control study involved weekly PCR testing of nasopharyngeal swabs along with blood sampling. Healthcare workers were recruited between 23 and 31 March 2020, during the week of the UK lockdown, and were followed weekly for up to roughly 15 weeks. A distance of 6 bases separates the germline ends of V and J, which lose 3 bases and 7 bases respectively. Measured from the cysteine to the phenylalanine, the CDR3 is 12 residues long. The only DNA kept is the CDR3, 36 bases in frame from the first base. According to the germline V gene, CDR1 reads SNHLY and CDR2 reads FYNNEI. This clonotype was counted ten times or more. The target of this receptor is not known. Per-nucleotide qualities are absent, and no much larger clonotype sits a single base away.

The sequenced sample was whole blood. The source is an adult who was a healthcare worker with PCR-confirmed SARS-CoV-2 infection or an uninfected control (not recorded which). The receptor chain draws on TRBV2 and TRBJ1-4, with an unclear D gene assignment. The CDR3 in this case is CASSDGVEKLFF. The DNA is TGTGCCAGCAGTGATGGGGTTGAAAAACTGTTTTTT.